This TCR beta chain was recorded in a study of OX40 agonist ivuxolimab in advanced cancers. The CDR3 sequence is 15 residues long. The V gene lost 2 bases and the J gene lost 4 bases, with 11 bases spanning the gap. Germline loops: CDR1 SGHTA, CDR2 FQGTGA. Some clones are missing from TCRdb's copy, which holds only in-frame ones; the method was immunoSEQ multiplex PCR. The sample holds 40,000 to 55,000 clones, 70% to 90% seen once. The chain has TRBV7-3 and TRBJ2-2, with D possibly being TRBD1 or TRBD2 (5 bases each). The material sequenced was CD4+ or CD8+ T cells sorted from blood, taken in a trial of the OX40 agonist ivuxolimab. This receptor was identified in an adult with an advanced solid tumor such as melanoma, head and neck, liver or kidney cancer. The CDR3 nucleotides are TGTGCCAGCAGCTTACGCCCGGGACGCACCGGGGAGCTGTTTTTT. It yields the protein CASSLRPGRTGELFF.